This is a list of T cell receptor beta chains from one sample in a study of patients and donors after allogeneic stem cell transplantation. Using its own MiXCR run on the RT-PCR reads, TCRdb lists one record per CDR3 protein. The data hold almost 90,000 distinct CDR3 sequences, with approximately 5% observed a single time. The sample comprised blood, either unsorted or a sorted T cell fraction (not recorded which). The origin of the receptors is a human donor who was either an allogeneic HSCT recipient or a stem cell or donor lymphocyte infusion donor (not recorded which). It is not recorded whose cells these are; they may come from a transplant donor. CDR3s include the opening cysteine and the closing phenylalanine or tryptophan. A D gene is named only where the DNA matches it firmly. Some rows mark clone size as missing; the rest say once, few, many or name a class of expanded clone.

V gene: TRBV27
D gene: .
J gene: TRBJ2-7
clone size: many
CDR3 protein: CASRRVGSYEQYF
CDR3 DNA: TGTGCCAGCAGACGGGTCGGATCCTACGAGCAGTACTTC

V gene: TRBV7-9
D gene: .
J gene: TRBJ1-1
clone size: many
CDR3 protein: CASSFPQGSNTEAFF
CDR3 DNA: TGTGCCAGCAGCTTCCCTCAGGGATCGAACACTGAAGCTTTCTTT

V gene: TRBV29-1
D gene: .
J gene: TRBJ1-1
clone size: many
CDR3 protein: CSVGGGNTEAFF
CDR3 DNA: TGCAGCGTTGGGGGCGGGAACACTGAAGCTTTCTTT

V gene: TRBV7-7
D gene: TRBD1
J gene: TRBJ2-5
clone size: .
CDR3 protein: CASSLIGTGALQETQYF
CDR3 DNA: TGTGCCAGCAGCTTAATAGGGACAGGGGCCCTCCAAGAGACCCAGTACTTC

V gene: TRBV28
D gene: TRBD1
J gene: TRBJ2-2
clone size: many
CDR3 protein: CASRSGTGPSGELFF
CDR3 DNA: TGTGCCAGCAGGTCCGGGACAGGGCCGTCCGGGGAGCTGTTTTTT

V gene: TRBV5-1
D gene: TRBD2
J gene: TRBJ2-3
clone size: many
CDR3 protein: CASSPGLAGVDTQYF
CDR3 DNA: TGCGCCAGCAGCCCGGGACTAGCGGGAGTAGATACGCAGTATTTT

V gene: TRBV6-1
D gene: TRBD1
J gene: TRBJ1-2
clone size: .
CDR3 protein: CASSPTGGHYGYTF
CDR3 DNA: TGTGCCAGCAGCCCGACAGGGGGCCACTATGGCTACACCTTC

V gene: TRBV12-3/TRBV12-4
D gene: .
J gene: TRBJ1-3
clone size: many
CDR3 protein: CASSFGVRGSGNTIYF
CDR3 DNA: TGTGCCAGCAGTTTCGGGGTTAGAGGCTCTGGAAACACCATATATTTT

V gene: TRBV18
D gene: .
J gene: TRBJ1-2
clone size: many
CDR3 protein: CASFQDYGYTF
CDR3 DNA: TGTGCCAGCTTTCAGGACTATGGCTACACCTTC

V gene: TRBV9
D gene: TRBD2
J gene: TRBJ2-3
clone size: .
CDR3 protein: CASSGHPGLAASTDTQYF
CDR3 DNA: TGTGCCAGCAGCGGCCACCCGGGACTAGCGGCCAGCACAGATACGCAGTATTTT

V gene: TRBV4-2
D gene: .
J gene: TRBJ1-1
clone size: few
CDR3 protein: CASSPQDGYTEAFF
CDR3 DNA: TGTGCCAGCAGCCCACAGGACGGATACACTGAAGCTTTCTTT

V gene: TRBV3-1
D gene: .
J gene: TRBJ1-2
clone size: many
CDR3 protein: CASSQEALTAHYGYTF
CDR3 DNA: TGTGCCAGCAGCCAAGAAGCCTTAACAGCGCACTATGGCTACACCTTC

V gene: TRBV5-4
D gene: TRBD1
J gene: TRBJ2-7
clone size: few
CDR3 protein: CASSLASGTGSLEQYF
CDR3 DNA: TGTGCCAGCAGCCTCGCCTCCGGGACAGGGAGCCTCGAGCAGTACTTC

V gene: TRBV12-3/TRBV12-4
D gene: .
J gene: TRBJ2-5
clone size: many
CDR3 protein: CASSFGREETQYF
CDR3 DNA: TGTGCCAGCAGTTTTGGCAGGGAAGAGACCCAGTACTTC

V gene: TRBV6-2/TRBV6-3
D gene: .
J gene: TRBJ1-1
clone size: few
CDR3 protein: CASYTDWANTEAFF
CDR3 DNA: TGTGCCAGCTATACAGACTGGGCGAACACTGAAGCTTTCTTT

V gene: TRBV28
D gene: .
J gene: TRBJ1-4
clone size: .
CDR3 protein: CASRGHGTNGKLFF
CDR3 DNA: TGTGCCAGCAGAGGTCATGGGACTAATGGAAAACTGTTTTTT

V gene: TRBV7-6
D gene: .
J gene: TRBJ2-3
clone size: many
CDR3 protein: CASSLDPDTQYF
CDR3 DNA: TGTGCCAGCAGCTTAGACCCAGATACGCAGTATTTT

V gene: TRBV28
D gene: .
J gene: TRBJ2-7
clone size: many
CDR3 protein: CASSRRAYEQYF
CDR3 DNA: TGTGCCAGCAGTCGCCGGGCCTACGAGCAGTACTTC

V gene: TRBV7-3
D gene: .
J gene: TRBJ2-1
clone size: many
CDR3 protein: CASSLEGLSSYNEQFF
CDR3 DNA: TGTGCCAGCAGCTTAGAGGGGTTGAGCTCCTACAATGAGCAGTTCTTC

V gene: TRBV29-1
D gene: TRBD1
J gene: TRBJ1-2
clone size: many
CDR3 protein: CSVAPGADRGPGYTF
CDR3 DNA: TGCAGCGTTGCCCCAGGGGCCGACAGGGGGCCTGGCTACACCTTC

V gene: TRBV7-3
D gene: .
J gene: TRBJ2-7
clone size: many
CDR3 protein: CASSLRDRRDEQYF
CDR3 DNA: TGTGCCAGCAGCTTACGCGACAGGAGGGACGAGCAGTACTTC

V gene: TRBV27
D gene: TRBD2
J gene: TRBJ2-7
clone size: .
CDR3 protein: CASSLFGGSKDEQYF
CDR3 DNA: TGTGCCAGCAGTTTATTCGGGGGGTCCAAGGACGAGCAGTACTTC

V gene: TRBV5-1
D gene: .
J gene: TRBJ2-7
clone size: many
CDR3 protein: CASSLVGPSYEQYF
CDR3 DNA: TGCGCCAGCAGCTTGGTGGGACCTTCCTACGAGCAGTACTTC

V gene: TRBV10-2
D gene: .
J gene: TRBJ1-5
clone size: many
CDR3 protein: CASSESGRDQPQHF
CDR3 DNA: TGCGCCAGCAGTGAGTCCGGGAGAGATCAGCCCCAGCATTTT

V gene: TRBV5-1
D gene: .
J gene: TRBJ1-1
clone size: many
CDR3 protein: CASTQIPGGDTEAFF
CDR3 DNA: TGCGCCAGCACGCAAATTCCGGGAGGGGACACTGAAGCTTTCTTT

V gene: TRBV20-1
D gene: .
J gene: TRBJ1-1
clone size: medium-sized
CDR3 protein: CSALDIPEAFF
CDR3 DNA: TGCAGTGCTTTGGACATTCCTGAAGCTTTCTTT

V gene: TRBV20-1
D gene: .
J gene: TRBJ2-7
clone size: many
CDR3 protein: CSAGGGRERYEQYF
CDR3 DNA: TGCAGTGCTGGGGGAGGCAGGGAAAGGTACGAGCAGTACTTC

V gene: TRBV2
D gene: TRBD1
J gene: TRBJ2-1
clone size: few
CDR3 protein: CASRHGTDYNEQFF
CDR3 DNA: TGTGCCAGCAGGCACGGGACAGATTACAATGAGCAGTTCTTC

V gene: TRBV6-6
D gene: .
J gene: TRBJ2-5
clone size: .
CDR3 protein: CASTSGNQETQYF
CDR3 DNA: TGTGCCAGCACTTCGGGGAACCAAGAGACCCAGTACTTC

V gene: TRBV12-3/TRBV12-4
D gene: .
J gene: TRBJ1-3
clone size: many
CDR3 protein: CASSLGANSGNTIYF
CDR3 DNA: TGTGCCAGCAGTTTAGGGGCCAACTCTGGAAACACCATATATTTT

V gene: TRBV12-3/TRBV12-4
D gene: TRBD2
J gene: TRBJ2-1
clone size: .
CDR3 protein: CARSLAGGHNEQFF
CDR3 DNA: TGTGCCAGATCGCTAGCGGGGGGGCACAATGAGCAGTTCTTC

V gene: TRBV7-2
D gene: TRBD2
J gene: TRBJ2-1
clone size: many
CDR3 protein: CASSPSGAYNEQFF
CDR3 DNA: TGTGCCAGCAGCCCTAGCGGGGCCTACAATGAGCAGTTCTTC

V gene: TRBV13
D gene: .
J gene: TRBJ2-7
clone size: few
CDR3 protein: CASSLNGRGVYEQYF
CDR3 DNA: TGTGCCAGCAGCTTAAACGGCAGGGGGGTGTACGAGCAGTACTTC

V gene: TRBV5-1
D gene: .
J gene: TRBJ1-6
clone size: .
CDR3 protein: CASSLANNSPLHF
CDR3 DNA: TGCGCCAGCAGCCTCGCAAATAATTCACCCCTCCACTTT

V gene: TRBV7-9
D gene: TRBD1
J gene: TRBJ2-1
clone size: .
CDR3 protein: CASSLKGAPLNEQFF
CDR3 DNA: TGTGCCAGCAGCTTAAAGGGGGCCCCCTTAAATGAGCAGTTCTTC

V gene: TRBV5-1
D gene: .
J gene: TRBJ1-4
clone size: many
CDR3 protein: CASSFGDPLTNEKLFF
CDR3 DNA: TGCGCCAGCAGCTTTGGTGACCCTTTAACTAATGAAAAACTGTTTTTT

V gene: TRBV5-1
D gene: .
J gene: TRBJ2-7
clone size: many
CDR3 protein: CASSLQGWEQYF
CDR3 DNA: TGCGCCAGCAGCCTGCAGGGTTGGGAGCAGTACTTC

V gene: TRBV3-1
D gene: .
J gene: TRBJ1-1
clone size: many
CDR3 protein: CASSQGENTEAFF
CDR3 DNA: TGTGCCAGCAGCCAAGGCGAGAACACTGAAGCTTTCTTT

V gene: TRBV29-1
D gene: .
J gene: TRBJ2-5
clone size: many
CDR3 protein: CSVEGTDYGQETQYF
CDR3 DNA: TGCAGCGTTGAAGGAACAGATTATGGCCAAGAGACCCAGTACTTC

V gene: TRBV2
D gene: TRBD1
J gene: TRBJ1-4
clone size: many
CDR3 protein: CASRTGGLGEKLFF
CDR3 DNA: TGTGCCAGCAGAACAGGGGGACTGGGCGAAAAACTGTTTTTT

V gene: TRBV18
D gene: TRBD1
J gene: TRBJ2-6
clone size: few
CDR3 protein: CASSPPRTGASGSGANVLTF
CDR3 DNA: TGTGCCAGCTCACCACCGAGGACAGGGGCTAGTGGCTCTGGGGCCAACGTCCTGACTTTC

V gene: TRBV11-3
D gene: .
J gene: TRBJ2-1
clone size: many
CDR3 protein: CASSPTTSENEQFF
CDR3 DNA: TGTGCCAGCAGCCCGACGACTAGTGAGAATGAGCAGTTCTTC

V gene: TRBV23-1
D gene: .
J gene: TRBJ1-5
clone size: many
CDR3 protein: CASSQSGHYSNQPQHF
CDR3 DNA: TGCGCCAGCAGTCAATCGGGACACTATAGCAATCAGCCCCAGCATTTT

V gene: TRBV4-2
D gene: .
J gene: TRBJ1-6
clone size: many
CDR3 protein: CASSQDDGPSPLHF
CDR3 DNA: TGTGCCAGCAGCCAAGATGACGGGCCGTCACCCCTCCACTTT

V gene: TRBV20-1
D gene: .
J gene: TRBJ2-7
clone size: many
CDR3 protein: CSARDRRSSNEQYF
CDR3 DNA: TGCAGTGCTAGAGATCGGCGGAGTAGTAACGAGCAGTACTTC

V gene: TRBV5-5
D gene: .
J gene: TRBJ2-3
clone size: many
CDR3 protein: CASSLISRDTQYF
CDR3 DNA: TGTGCCAGCAGCTTGATCTCACGGGATACGCAGTATTTT

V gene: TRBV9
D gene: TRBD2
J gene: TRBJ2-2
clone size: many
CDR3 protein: CASSVYSGMAGELFF
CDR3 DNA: TGTGCCAGCAGCGTATATAGCGGGATGGCCGGGGAGCTGTTTTTT

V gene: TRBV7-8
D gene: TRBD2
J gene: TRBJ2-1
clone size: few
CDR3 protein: CASSPGTSGGKEQFF
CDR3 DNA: TGTGCCAGCAGCCCGGGGACTAGCGGGGGCAAGGAGCAGTTCTTC

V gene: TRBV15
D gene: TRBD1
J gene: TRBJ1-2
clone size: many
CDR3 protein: CATGDRGRNYGYTF
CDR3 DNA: TGTGCCACGGGAGACAGGGGGCGTAACTATGGCTACACCTTC

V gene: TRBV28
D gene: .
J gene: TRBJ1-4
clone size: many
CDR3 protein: CASSRQQGGKLFF
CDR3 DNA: TGTGCCAGCAGTCGACAACAAGGCGGAAAACTGTTTTTT

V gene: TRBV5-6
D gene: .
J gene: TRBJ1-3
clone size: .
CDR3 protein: CASSFPGGNTIYF
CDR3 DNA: TGTGCCAGCAGCTTCCCGGGGGGAAACACCATATATTTT

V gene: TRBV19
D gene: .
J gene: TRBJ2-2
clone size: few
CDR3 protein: CASSWDFNTGELFF
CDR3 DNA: TGTGCCAGTAGTTGGGACTTTAACACCGGGGAGCTGTTTTTT

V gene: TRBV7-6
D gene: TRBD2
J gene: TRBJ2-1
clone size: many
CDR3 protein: CASSLEGTSSEQFF
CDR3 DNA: TGTGCCAGCAGCTTAGAAGGGACTAGTTCAGAGCAGTTCTTC

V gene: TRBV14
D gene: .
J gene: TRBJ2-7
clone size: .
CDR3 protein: CASSRDFREQYF
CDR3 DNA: TGTGCCAGCAGCCGGGACTTCCGCGAGCAGTACTTC

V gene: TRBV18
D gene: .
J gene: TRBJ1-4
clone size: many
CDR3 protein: CASSPEDWEKLFF
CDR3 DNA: TGTGCCAGCTCACCAGAGGATTGGGAAAAACTGTTTTTT

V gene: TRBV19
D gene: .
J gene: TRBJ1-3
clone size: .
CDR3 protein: CASTPLRTSSGNTIYF
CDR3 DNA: TGTGCCAGTACCCCGCTTCGGACATCTTCTGGAAACACCATATATTTT

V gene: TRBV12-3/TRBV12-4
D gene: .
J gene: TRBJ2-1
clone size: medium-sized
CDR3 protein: CASSRRDGLYNEQFF
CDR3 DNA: TGTGCCAGCAGCCGGCGGGACGGATTATACAATGAGCAGTTCTTC

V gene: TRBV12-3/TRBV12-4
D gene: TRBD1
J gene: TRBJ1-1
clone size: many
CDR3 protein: CASSKGQQNTEAFF
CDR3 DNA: TGTGCCAGCAGCAAGGGACAGCAGAACACTGAAGCTTTCTTT

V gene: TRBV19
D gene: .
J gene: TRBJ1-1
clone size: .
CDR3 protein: CASSREGFSEAFF
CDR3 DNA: TGTGCCAGTAGTAGGGAGGGGTTCTCTGAAGCTTTCTTT

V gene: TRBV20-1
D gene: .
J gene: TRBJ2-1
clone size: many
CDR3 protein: CSAPLEGWSNEQFF
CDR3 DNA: TGCAGTGCCCCACTAGAGGGTTGGTCCAATGAGCAGTTCTTC